A single sample gave rise to the 29 T cell receptor beta chains below, sequenced in a study of cytomegalovirus exposure and HLA in healthy donors. PCR employed 60 Vbeta and 13 Jbeta primers. The data were produced by immunoSEQ multiplex PCR, yet TCRdb's version contains in-frame clones alone and is incomplete. Of 200,000 to 250,000 clones in the sample, 75% to 85% were seen once. The sequencing sample was made of PBMCs. All receptors derive from a woman aged 40 to 49 in good health and CMV-seronegative.

The chain carries TRBV5-1 and TRBJ2-2; possibly TRBD2 for D (6 bases). V shed 7 bases and J shed 0 bases, with 13 bases lying between them. From germline, CDR1 is SGHRS and CDR2 YFSETQ. This CDR3 is 15 amino acids long. The CDR3 here is CASHGGISNTGELFF. The CDR3, as DNA: TGCGCCAGCCACGGAGGGATATCGAACACCGGGGAGCTGTTTTTT.

The J gene is TRBJ1-4, the V gene TRBV28; D gene ambiguous. The length of the CDR3 is 12 residues. V gave up 5 bases and J gave up 7 bases, with 8 bases separating them. Per the germline V gene, CDR1 is MDHEN and CDR2 is SYDVKM. CDR3 DNA sequence: TGTGCCAGCAGTCCCCCGGGTGAAAAACTGTTTTTT. This sequence encodes CASSPPGEKLFF.

The gene calls are TRBV15 and TRBJ2-2; D possibly corresponds to TRBD2 (5 bases). Germline CDR1 reads LNHNV; CDR2 reads YYDKDF (reference sequence). This CDR3 spans 14 amino acids. Trimming removed 4 bases from V and 5 bases from J, with 11 bases in between. CDR3 amino acids: CATSKLGWTGELFF. As DNA, the CDR3 is TGTGCCACCAGCAAACTAGGTTGGACCGGGGAGCTGTTTTTT.

The rearrangement joins TRBV9 to TRBJ2-5; weak D call: TRBD1 (5 bases). Per germline, CDR1 SGDLS and CDR2 YYNGEE. V lost 3 bases, J lost 5 bases, and 17 bases lay in between. The CDR3 is 15 residues long. CDR3 in DNA: TGTGCCAGCAGCGAAGAAGGGCAGGGTGGGGAGACCCAGTACTTC. Its protein is CASSEEGQGGETQYF.

In its sample, this clone was seen once. The V and J genes are TRBV2 and TRBJ1-5, with TRBD1 as a possible D gene (6 bases). With 8 bases removed from V and 7 bases from J, the gap between germline ends came to 12 bases. CDR3 size: 12 residues. CDR1 and CDR2 (germline): SNHLY, FYNNEI. In DNA, the CDR3 is TGTGCCAGCGGGGGGGGGACACAGCCCCAGCATTTT. It yields the protein CASGGGTQPQHF.

The rearrangement uses TRBV30 and TRBJ1-1, with a possible D match to TRBD1 (5 bases). This CDR3 region has 13 residues. Trimming removed 8 bases from V and 1 base from J, with 14 bases in between. From germline, CDR1 is GTSNPN and CDR2 SVGIG (reference sequence). DNA of the CDR3: TGTGCCGCCCAGGGTACGGGGAACACTGAAGCTTTCTTT. Residues: CAAQGTGNTEAFF.

A few counts support this clone. The V call is TRBV30, the J call TRBJ1-1, with D hard to call. This CDR3 spans 12 amino acids. Germline values: CDR1 GTSNPN, CDR2 SVGIG (reference sequence). V shed 4 bases and J shed 7 bases, with 13 bases lying between them. This CDR3 reads CAWITSTGEAFF. For the CDR3, the DNA is TGTGCCTGGATTACGTCTACGGGTGAAGCTTTCTTT.

The V gene is TRBV27, the J gene TRBJ2-2, with D perhaps matching TRBD2 (5 bases). The CDR3 totals 14 residues. Germline-derived CDR1 and CDR2 are MNHEY and SMNVEV (reference sequence). Deletions cut 3 bases from V and 2 bases from J, with 7 bases between. Here the CDR3 DNA reads TGTGCCAGCAGTTTCGGGGATAACACCGGGGAGCTGTTTTTT. This encodes CASSFGDNTGELFF.

This chain links TRBV9 with TRBJ2-1; TRBD2 matches 8 bases. CDR3 length: 14 residues. V lost 0 bases to trimming and J lost 6 bases; unmatched junction nucleotides: 2. Germline loops: CDR1 SGDLS, CDR2 YYNGEE. For the CDR3, the DNA is TGTGCCAGCAGCGTAGGGGGGACTAGCAATGAGCAGTTCTTC. It codes for CASSVGGTSNEQFF. Together with reference TRBV9 and TRBJ2-1, the CDR3 gives the full variable domain: DSGVTQTPKHLITATGQRVTLRCSPRSGDLSVYWYQQSLDQGLQFLIQYYNGEERAKGNILERFSAQQFPDLHSELNLSSLELGDSALYFCASSVGGTSNEQFFGPGTRLTVL.

In the case of this clone: Other nucleotide sequences from this sample produce the same CDR3. This chain links TRBV30 with TRBJ2-7; D gene unclear. The CDR3 contains 11 residues. The V gene lost 0 bases and the J gene lost 6 bases, with 6 bases spanning the gap. Germline CDR1 is GTSNPN and CDR2 is SVGIG (reference sequence). CDR3 protein: CAWSVLGEQYF. The CDR3 bases are TGTGCCTGGAGTGTACTTGGCGAGCAGTACTTC.

The CDR3 spells CASSLGAGIEKLFF. DNA of the CDR3: TGTGCCAGCAGTTTAGGGGCAGGGATTGAAAAACTGTTTTTT. This chain links TRBV27 with TRBJ1-4, with D perhaps matching TRBD1 (5 bases). Germline-derived CDR1 and CDR2 are MNHEY and SMNVEV (reference sequence). The CDR3 length is 14 residues. V was pared by 2 bases and J by 7 bases, with 11 bases between.

V usage is TRBV28 and J usage is TRBJ2-1, with 7 bases matching TRBD1. This CDR3 is 15 amino acids long. The V gene end was trimmed by 6 bases and the J gene end by 4 bases; junction bases not matched to a gene: 9. Germline V gene data show CDR1 as MDHEN and CDR2 as SYDVKM. The DNA of the CDR3 is TGTGCCAGCAGACGTACAGGGGAAGGGTACAATGAGCAGTTCTTC. Translated, it gives CASRRTGEGYNEQFF.

The J gene is TRBJ2-7, the V gene TRBV30; maybe TRBD1 (5 bases). The germline CDR1 and CDR2 sequences are GTSNPN and SVGIG (reference sequence). Trimming cost V 0 bases and J 4 bases, with 13 bases left between them. CDR3 length: 14 amino acids. The CDR3 nucleotides are TGTGCCTGGAGTGTACTTGCAGGGTGGTACGAGCAGTACTTC. Amino acids: CAWSVLAGWYEQYF. Filled out from reference TRBV30 and TRBJ2-7, the complete variable domain reads SQTIHQWPATLVQPVGSPLSLECTVEGTSNPNLYWYRQAAGRGLQLLFYSVGIGQISSEVPQNLSASRPQDRQFILSSKKLLLSDSGFYLCAWSVLAGWYEQYFGPGTRLTVT.

This chain joins TRBV10-3 and TRBJ1-1; 7 positions match TRBD1. CDR3 length: 16 amino acids. Germline CDR1 and CDR2: ENHRY and SYGVKD. V shed 6 bases and J 4 bases; nucleotides not matched to a gene: 14. CDR3 loop: CAIRGAKQGIGTEAFF. CDR3 nucleotides: TGTGCCATCAGGGGGGCCAAACAGGGGATAGGCACTGAAGCTTTCTTT.

The V gene is TRBV5-1, the J gene TRBJ2-1, with TRBD2 identical over 9 bases. Germline CDR1 reads SGHRS; CDR2 reads YFSETQ. The trim removed 5 bases at V and 5 bases at J, leaving 5 bases unmatched. The CDR3 sequence is 14 residues long. The CDR3 DNA is TGCGCCAGCAGTCTAGCGGGACCGAACAATGAGCAGTTCTTC. Its protein is CASSLAGPNNEQFF.

This clone was detected a few times. V and J are TRBV5-1 and TRBJ1-4, with TRBD1 matching over 7 bases. This CDR3 contains 14 residues. Germline V CDR1 and CDR2: SGHRS, YFSETQ. J lost 8 bases, V lost 2 bases, and 6 bases had no gene match. The CDR3 is CASSFRDSGEKLFF. The CDR3 DNA sequence: TGCGCCAGCAGCTTCCGGGACAGTGGGGAAAAACTGTTTTTT.

The chain carries TRBV18 and TRBJ2-1; TRBD2 matches at 9 bases. The V segment lost 4 bases and the J segment 7 bases; nucleotides outside the gene matches: 11. This CDR3 is 16 amino acids long. CDR1 KGHSH and CDR2 LQKENI come from the germline V gene. The CDR3 reads CASSRPNSGRLNEQFF. The CDR3 nucleotides read TGTGCCAGCTCACGGCCGAATAGCGGGAGATTAAATGAGCAGTTCTTC.

This clone was seen once. V usage is TRBV18 and J usage is TRBJ1-5, with a tentative D call TRBD1 (6 bases). The CDR3 is 14 residues long. Trimming pared 4 bases from V and 9 bases from J, leaving 16 bases between. From germline, CDR1 is KGHSH and CDR2 LQKENI. CDR3 amino acids: CASSLRGGTRPQHF. The CDR3 DNA follows: TGTGCCAGCTCACTCCGGGGGGGCACTAGGCCCCAGCATTTT.

The V and J genes are TRBV19 and TRBJ1-5, with D perhaps TRBD1 (5 bases). Trimming stripped 7 bases from V and 4 bases from J, with 11 bases between. Germline lookup yields CDR1 LNHDA and CDR2 SQIVND (reference sequence). The CDR3 extends over 13 amino acids. The CDR3 is CASNRRDNQPQHF. Here the CDR3 DNA reads TGTGCCAGTAACAGGAGGGATAATCAGCCCCAGCATTTT.

The chain couples TRBV6-6 to TRBJ1-5; D gene ambiguous. CDR1 is MNHNY, CDR2 SVGAGI, per germline (reference sequence). The CDR3 consists of 15 residues. Between the trimmed V and J ends, which lost 2 bases and 4 bases, there was a span of 12 bases. Written as DNA, the CDR3 is TGTGCCAGCAGTTACCATCCAAAACAGAATCAGCCCCAGCATTTT. It codes for CASSYHPKQNQPQHF.

The rearrangement uses TRBV29-1 and TRBJ1-1; 11 positions match TRBD1. The junction had 2 bases not matched to a gene; V was cut back by 3 bases and J by 5 bases. Looked up from germline, CDR1 is SQVTM and CDR2 is ANQGSEA. The CDR3 extends over 13 amino acids. The CDR3: CSVDGDRGTEAFF. CDR3 bases: TGCAGCGTTGACGGGGACAGGGGGACTGAAGCTTTCTTT.

The chain recombines TRBV19 with TRBJ1-2; D possibly corresponds to TRBD1 (5 bases). In germline, CDR1 is LNHDA, CDR2 SQIVND (reference sequence). The CDR3 consists of 13 residues. The V end lost 5 bases, the J end lost 7 bases, and 14 bases lay between the germline ends. The CDR3 nucleotides read TGTGCCAGTAGTCTAGCGGGACTACTTGGCTACACCTTC. Translating gives CASSLAGLLGYTF.

CDR3 region: CASSVDRYGYTF. The CDR3 bases are TGTGCCAGCAGTGTAGACAGATATGGCTACACCTTC. The V gene is TRBV2, the J gene TRBJ1-2; perhaps TRBD1 as D (5 bases). V gave up 4 bases and J gave up 5 bases, with 8 bases separating them. Germline assignment: CDR1 SNHLY and CDR2 FYNNEI. This CDR3 is built from 12 residues. The entire variable domain, with the rest obtained from reference TRBV2 and TRBJ1-2, is as follows: EPEVTQTPSHQVTQMGQEVILRCVPISNHLYFYWYRQILGQKVEFLVSFYNNEISEKSEIFDDQFSVERPDGSNFTLKIRSTKLEDSAMYFCASSVDRYGYTFGSGTRLTVV.

The chain couples TRBV6-1 to TRBJ2-7; D is perhaps TRBD2 (6 bases). CDR1 is MNHNS, CDR2 SASEGT, per germline. Trimming cost V 0 bases and J 2 bases, with 11 bases left between them. This CDR3 has 15 residues. The CDR3 reads CASSEALAGTYEQYF. CDR3 DNA sequence: TGTGCCAGCAGTGAAGCGCTCGCGGGGACCTACGAGCAGTACTTC.

The chain employs TRBV2 and TRBJ2-4, with a possible D match to TRBD1 (6 bases). CDR3 length: 16 residues. Germline V gene data show CDR1 as SNHLY and CDR2 as FYNNEI. V gave up 6 bases and J gave up 2 bases, with 17 bases separating them. DNA of the CDR3: TGTGCCAGCAGAACAGACAGGTCGCCGACCAAAAACATTCAGTACTTC. Protein sequence: CASRTDRSPTKNIQYF.

Notes on this clone: Within the sample, other DNA sequences also encode this same CDR3. V usage is TRBV5-1 and J usage is TRBJ1-1; D gene unclear. V was pared by 0 bases and J by 4 bases, with 7 bases between. The CDR3 is 13 residues long. The germline gives CDR1 SGHRS, CDR2 YFSETQ. CDR3 in amino acids: CASSLGAGTEAFF. The CDR3, as DNA: TGCGCCAGCAGCTTGGGGGCCGGCACTGAAGCTTTCTTT. Supplemented by reference TRBV5-1 and TRBJ1-1, the full variable domain reads KAGVTQTPRYLIKTRGQQVTLSCSPISGHRSVSWYQQTPGQGLQFLFEYFSETQRNKGNFPGRFSGRQFSNSRSEMNVSTLELGDSALYLCASSLGAGTEAFFGQGTRLTVV.

The rearrangement links TRBV28 to TRBJ2-7; TRBD2 is a possible D gene (6 bases). Looked up from germline, CDR1 is MDHEN and CDR2 is SYDVKM. This CDR3 has 12 amino acids. V dropped 8 bases and J dropped 4 bases, with 12 bases sitting between them. The CDR3 protein is CASGTGGYEQYF. In DNA form, the CDR3 reads TGTGCCAGCGGAACCGGGGGATACGAGCAGTACTTC.

This chain joins TRBV28 and TRBJ2-2; D is uncertain. The CDR3 totals 16 residues. Trimming took 5 bases from V and 0 from J, leaving 13 bases between them. The germline V gene has CDR1 MDHEN and CDR2 SYDVKM. CDR3 nucleotide sequence: TGTGCCAGCAGTCCCCGAATAAGAGCGAACACCGGGGAGCTGTTTTTT. This translates into CASSPRIRANTGELFF.

V usage is TRBV6-6 and J usage is TRBJ1-3; tentative D call: TRBD1 (5 bases). Trimming cost V 6 bases and J 2 bases, with 14 bases left between them. Germline CDR1 is MNHNY and CDR2 is SVGAGI (reference sequence). The CDR3 has 15 amino acids. CDR3 sequence reads: CASRPLGATGNTIYF. CDR3 DNA sequence: TGTGCCAGCAGACCTCTAGGGGCTACTGGAAACACCATATATTTT.